This TCR beta chain was observed in a study of cytomegalovirus exposure and HLA in healthy donors. Regarding the study as a whole: A later analysis found that most CMV-associated TCR beta chains appeared HLA-restricted.

A multiplex PCR was run with 60 Vbeta primers and 13 Jbeta primers. Data came from immunoSEQ multiplex PCR; TCRdb stores just in-frame clones and leaves some out. This sample has under 150,000 clones; approximately 64% occur once, and the top ten carry roughly 2.5%. Trimming took 1 base from V and 0 from J, leaving 10 bases between them. Germline lookup yields CDR1 LGHNA and CDR2 YSLEER. The CDR3 runs 16 residues. A remark on this clone: The antigen is undetermined.

This rearrangement joins TRBV4-3 to TRBJ1-3; D gene uncertain. This sequence was found in a woman in her thirties or forties in good health and CMV-seronegative. The sequenced sample was PBMCs. CDR3 coding DNA: TGCGCCAGCAGCCAAGGTTCCCAACTCTCTGGAAACACCATATATTTT. Its protein is CASSQGSQLSGNTIYF.